This T cell receptor (beta chain) appears in the sequencing data of a study of regulatory T cells in long-lasting Graves disease. Notes on the study in general: New patients shared fewer public clonotypes (around 970) than persistent patients did (about 2,700).

This CDR3 spans 13 amino acids. The ends were cut back, 3 bases at V and 8 bases at J, with 8 bases in the middle. The germline V gene encodes CDR1 KGHSH and CDR2 LQKENI. This clonotype showed up many times. Its antigen is not known. Time point described: newly diagnosed GD, antithyroid drugs for less than 3 months. Extracted PBMC RNA gave rise to the TCR library. Each of the patients was recruited from an endocrinology department situated in Xi'an, China. Researchers made TCR beta libraries by using iRepertoire HTBI primers and running Arm-PCR on CDR3 regions. Each CDR3 protein is one row after TCRdb ran MiXCR on the multiplex PCR reads. The repertoire holds roughly 560,000 distinct CDR3 sequences, with 12% as singletons. In addition, the sample was reused for a study of T cells in Graves' hyperthyroidism and ophthalmopathy. That source reports: If no ophthalmopathy progression occurred within 18 months, Graves' hyperthyroidism was stable. These patients, aged 18 to 65, had recently diagnosed hyperthyroidism lasting under 2 months.

The specimen was peripheral blood mononuclear cells (PBMCs), collected at new diagnosis, from a patient treated with antithyroid drugs. This receptor was obtained from a young woman with Graves disease. The rearrangement joins TRBV18 to TRBJ1-6; no reliable D call. The CDR3 spells CASSPHNDSPLHF. The CDR3 DNA reads TGTGCCAGCTCACCGCATAACGATTCACCCCTCCACTTT.